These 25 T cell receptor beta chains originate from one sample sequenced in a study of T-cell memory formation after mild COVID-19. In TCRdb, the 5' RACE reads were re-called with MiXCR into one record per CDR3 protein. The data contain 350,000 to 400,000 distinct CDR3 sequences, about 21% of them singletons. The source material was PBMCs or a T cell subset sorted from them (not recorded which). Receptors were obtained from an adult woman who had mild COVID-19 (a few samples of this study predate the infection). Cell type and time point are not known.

The CDR3 protein is CAWSVSTERVTYEQYF. CDR3 bases: TGTGCCTGGAGCGTTTCCACAGAAAGAGTAACCTACGAGCAGTACTTC. This rearrangement joins TRBV30 to TRBJ2-7; no firm D call. The germline V and J ends were trimmed by 3 bases and 2 bases, with 20 bases remaining between them. The CDR3 runs to 16 residues. Per germline, CDR1 GTSNPN and CDR2 SVGIG (reference sequence).

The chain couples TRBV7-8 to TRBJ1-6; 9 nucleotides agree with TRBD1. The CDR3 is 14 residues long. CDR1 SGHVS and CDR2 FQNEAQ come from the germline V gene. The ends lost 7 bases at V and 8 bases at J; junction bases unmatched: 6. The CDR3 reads CASTTDRGDSPLHF. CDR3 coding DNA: TGTGCCAGCACGACCGACAGGGGGGATTCACCCCTCCACTTT.

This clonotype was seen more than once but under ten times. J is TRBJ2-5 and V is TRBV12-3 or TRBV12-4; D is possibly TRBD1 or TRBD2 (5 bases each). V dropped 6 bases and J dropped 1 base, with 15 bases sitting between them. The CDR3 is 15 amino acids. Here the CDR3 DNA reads TGTGCCAGCAGCCGTCGACCGGGGACCCAAGAGACCCAGTACTTC. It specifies CASSRRPGTQETQYF.

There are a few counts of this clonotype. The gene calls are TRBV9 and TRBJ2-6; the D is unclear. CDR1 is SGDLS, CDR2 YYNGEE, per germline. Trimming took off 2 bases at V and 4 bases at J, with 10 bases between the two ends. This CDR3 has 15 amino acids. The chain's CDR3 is CASSVGGAGANVLTF. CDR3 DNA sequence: TGTGCCAGCAGCGTGGGTGGCGCCGGGGCCAACGTCCTGACTTTC.

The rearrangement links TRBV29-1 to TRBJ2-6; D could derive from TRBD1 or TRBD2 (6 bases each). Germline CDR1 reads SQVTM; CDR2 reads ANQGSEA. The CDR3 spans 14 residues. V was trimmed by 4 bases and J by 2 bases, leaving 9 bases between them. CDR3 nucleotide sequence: TGCAGCGTTGTCGGGGGCGCTGGGGCCAACGTCCTGACTTTC. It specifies CSVVGGAGANVLTF.

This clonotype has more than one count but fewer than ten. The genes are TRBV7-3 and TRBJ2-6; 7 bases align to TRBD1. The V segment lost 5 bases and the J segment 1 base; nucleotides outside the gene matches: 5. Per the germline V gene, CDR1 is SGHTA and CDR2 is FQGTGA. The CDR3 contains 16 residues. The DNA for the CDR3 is TGTGCCAGCAGCGACACGACAGGGTCTGGGGCCAACGTCCTGACTTTC. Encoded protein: CASSDTTGSGANVLTF.

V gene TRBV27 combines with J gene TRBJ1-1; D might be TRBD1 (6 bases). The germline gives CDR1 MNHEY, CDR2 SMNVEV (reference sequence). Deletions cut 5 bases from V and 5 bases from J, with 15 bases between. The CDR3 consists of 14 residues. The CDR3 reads CASSIVRGATEAFF. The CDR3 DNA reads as TGTGCCAGCAGTATCGTTCGGGGGGCGACTGAAGCTTTCTTT.

CDR3 nucleotides: TGTGCCAGCAGCAAAAGGGTCCCCGCCCCCTACGAGCAGTACTTC. As protein: CASSKRVPAPYEQYF. V and J are TRBV21-1 and TRBJ2-7; the table's D call TRBD1 went unverified against the DNA. TRBV21-1 represents a pseudogene. This CDR3 is built from 15 residues.

CDR3 in amino acids: CSAAGQGAAPGRVRTEAFF. The CDR3 DNA is TGCAGCGCCGCTGGACAGGGGGCGGCTCCGGGTAGAGTGAGGACTGAAGCTTTCTTT. This chain connects TRBV29-1 to TRBJ1-1; 11 bases align to TRBD1. This CDR3 has 19 amino acids. V gave up 7 bases and J gave up 5 bases; unmatched junction bases: 24. The germline V gene encodes CDR1 SQVTM and CDR2 ANQGSEA.

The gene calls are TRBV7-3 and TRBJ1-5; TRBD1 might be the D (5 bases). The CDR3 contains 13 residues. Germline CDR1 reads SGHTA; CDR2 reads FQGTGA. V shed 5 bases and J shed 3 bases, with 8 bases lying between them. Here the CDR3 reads CASSGGHNQPQHF. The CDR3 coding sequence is TGTGCCAGCAGCGGGGGTCACAATCAGCCCCAGCATTTT. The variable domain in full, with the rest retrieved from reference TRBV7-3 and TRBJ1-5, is GAGVSQTPSNKVTEKGKYVELRCDPISGHTALYWYRQSLGQGPEFLIYFQGTGAADDSGLPNDRFFAVRPEGSVSTLKIQRTERGDSAVYLCASSGGHNQPQHFGDGTRLSIL.

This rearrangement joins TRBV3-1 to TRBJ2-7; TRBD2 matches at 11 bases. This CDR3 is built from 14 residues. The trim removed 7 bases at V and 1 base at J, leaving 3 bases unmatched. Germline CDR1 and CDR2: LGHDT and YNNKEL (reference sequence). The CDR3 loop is CASTTSGGSYEQYF. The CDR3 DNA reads TGTGCCAGCACCACTAGCGGGGGATCCTACGAGCAGTACTTC.

CDR3 sequence reads: CASLLAGGQEQYF. The CDR3 DNA follows: TGTGCCAGCCTTCTGGCGGGAGGGCAAGAGCAGTACTTC. J is TRBJ2-7 and V is TRBV28, with 9 bases that match TRBD2. Per the germline V gene, CDR1 is MDHEN and CDR2 is SYDVKM. This CDR3 contains 13 residues. V was clipped by 8 bases and J by 7 bases; unmatched bases: 9.

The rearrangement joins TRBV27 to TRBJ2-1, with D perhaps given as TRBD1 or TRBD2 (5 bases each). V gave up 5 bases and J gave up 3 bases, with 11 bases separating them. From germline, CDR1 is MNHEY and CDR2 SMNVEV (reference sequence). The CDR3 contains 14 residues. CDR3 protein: CASSMGPYYNEQFF. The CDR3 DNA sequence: TGTGCCAGCAGTATGGGACCGTACTACAATGAGCAGTTCTTC.

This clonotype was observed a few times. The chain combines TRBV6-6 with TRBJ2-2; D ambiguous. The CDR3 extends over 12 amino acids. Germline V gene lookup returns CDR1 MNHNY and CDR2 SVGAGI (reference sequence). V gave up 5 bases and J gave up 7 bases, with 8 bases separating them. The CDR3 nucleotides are TGTGCCAGCAGTCCGCCGTACGGGGAGCTGTTTTTT. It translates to CASSPPYGELFF.

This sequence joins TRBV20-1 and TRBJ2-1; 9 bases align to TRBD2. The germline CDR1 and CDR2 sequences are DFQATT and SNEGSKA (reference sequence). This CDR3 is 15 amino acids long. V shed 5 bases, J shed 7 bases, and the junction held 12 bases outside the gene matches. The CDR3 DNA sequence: TGCAGTGCTCCTTTTAGCGGGAGTAACAGTAATGAGCAGTTCTTC. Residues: CSAPFSGSNSNEQFF.

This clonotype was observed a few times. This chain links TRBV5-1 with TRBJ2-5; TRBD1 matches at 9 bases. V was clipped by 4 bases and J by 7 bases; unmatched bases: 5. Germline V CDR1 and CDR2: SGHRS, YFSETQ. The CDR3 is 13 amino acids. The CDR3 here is CASSQGQGMTQYF. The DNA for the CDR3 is TGCGCCAGCAGCCAGGGACAGGGAATGACCCAGTACTTC.

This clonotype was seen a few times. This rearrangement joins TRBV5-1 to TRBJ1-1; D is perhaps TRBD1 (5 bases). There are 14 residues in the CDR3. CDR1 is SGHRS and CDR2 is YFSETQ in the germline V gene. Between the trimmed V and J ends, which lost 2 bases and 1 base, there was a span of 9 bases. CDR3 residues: CASSFEGSNTEAFF. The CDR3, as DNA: TGCGCCAGCAGCTTTGAGGGGTCGAACACTGAAGCTTTCTTT.

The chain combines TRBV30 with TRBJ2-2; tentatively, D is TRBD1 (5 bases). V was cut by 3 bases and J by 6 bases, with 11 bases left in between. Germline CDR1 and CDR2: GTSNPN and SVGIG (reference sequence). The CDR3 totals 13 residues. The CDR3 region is CAWRPQGSGELFF. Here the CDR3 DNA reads TGTGCCTGGAGACCCCAGGGTTCCGGGGAGCTGTTTTTT. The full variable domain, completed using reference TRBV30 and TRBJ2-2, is SQTIHQWPATLVQPVGSPLSLECTVEGTSNPNLYWYRQAAGRGLQLLFYSVGIGQISSEVPQNLSASRPQDRQFILSSKKLLLSDSGFYLCAWRPQGSGELFFGEGSRLTVL.

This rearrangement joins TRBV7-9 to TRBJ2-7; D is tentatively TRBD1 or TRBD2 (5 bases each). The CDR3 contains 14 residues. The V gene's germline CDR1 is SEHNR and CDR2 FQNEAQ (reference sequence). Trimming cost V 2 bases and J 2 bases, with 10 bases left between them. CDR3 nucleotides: TGTGCCAGCAGCTTACTTACGGGACCCTACGAGCAGTACTTC. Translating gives CASSLLTGPYEQYF.

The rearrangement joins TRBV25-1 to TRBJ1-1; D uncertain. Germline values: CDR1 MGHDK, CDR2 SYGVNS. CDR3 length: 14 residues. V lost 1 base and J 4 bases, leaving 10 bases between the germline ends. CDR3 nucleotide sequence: TGTGCCAGCAGTGAATCCCCGGCCCCCACTGAAGCTTTCTTT. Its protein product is CASSESPAPTEAFF.

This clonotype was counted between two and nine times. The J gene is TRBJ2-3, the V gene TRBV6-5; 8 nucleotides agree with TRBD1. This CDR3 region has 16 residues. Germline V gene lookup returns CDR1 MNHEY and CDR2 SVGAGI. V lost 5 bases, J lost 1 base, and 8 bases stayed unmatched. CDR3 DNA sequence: TGTGCCAGCAGTACCGCGACAGGGGTAGGCACAGATACGCAGTATTTT. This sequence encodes CASSTATGVGTDTQYF.

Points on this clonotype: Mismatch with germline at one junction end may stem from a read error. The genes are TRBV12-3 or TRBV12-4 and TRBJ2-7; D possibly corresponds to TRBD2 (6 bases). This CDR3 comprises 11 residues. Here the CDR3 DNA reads TGTGCCAGCAGTTTAGGAGGGCGCGGGGACTTC. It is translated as CASSLGGRGDF.

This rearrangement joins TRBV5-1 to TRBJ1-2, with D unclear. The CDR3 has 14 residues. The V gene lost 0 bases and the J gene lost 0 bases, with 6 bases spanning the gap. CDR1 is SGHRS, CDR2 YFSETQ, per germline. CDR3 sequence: CASSLDQANYGYTF. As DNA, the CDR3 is TGCGCCAGCAGCTTGGATCAAGCTAACTATGGCTACACCTTC.

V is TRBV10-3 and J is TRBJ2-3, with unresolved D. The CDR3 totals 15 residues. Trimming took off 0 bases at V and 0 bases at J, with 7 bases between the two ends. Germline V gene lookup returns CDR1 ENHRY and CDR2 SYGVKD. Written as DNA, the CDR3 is TGTGCCATCAGTGAGTCGACCACTAGCACAGATACGCAGTATTTT. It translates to CAISESTTSTDTQYF.

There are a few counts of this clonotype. The CDR3 protein is CSARGLAGVSEQFF. The CDR3 DNA reads TGCAGTGCTAGGGGACTAGCGGGAGTTAGTGAGCAGTTCTTC. J is TRBJ2-1 and V is TRBV20-1; 14 bases are shared with TRBD2. Germline V lookup: CDR1 DFQATT, CDR2 SNEGSKA (reference sequence). After removal of 3 bases from V and 9 bases from J, the junction contained 4 bases not matched to a gene. The CDR3 is made up of 14 amino acids.